What follows describes a single TCR beta chain. Its specificity is not known. The data stem from a study of shared clonotypes between healthy human individuals. Notes on the study in general: The diversity represented, both genetic and in exposure history, was limited by few donors.

Germline V gene lookup returns CDR1 ENHRY and CDR2 SYGVKD. CDR3 length: 13 amino acids. Trimming stripped 2 bases from V and 8 bases from J, with 10 bases between. Here immunoSEQ multiplex PCR was the method, and the copy in TCRdb shows in-frame clones only, minus some. This table has 2.3 million or so clones, about 92% appearing once. The chain is built from TRBV10-3 and TRBJ1-5; no clear D. The clonotype originates from a man between 18 and 35 years old in good health. Some clones in this sample may be carry-over from other donors' samples. Sequencing input: naive CD4+ T cells from PBMCs. Subset: CD45RA+ positively selected. CDR3 coding DNA: TGTGCCATCAGTGAGCGCACGGGTGAGCCCCAGCATTTT. Translated, it gives CAISERTGEPQHF.